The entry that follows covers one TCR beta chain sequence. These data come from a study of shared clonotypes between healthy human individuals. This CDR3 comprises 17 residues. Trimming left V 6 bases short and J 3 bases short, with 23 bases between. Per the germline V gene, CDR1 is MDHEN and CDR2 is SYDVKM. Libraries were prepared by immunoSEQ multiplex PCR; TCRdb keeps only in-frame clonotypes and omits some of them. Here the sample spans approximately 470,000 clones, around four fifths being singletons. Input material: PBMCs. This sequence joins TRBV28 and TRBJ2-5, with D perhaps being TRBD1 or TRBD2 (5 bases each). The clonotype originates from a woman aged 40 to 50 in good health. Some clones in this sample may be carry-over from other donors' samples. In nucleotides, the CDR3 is TGTGCCAGCAGACCGGGACCGACTTCCCTCTGGGAAGAGACCCAGTACTTC. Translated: CASRPGPTSLWEETQYF. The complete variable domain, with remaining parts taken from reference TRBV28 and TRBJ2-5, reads DVKVTQSSRYLVKRTGEKVFLECVQDMDHENMFWYRQDPGLGLRLIYFSYDVKMKEKGDIPEGYSVSREKKERFSLILESASTNQTSMYLCASRPGPTSLWEETQYFGPGTRLLVL.